This T cell receptor beta chain came from a study of human T cells and chemical hapten exposure. Whole-study context: During the approximately 24-week study period, patients had diphenylcyclopropenone applied to the scalp every week. Slight volume differences across pooled libraries mainly accounted for varying per-sample TCR yields.

MiXCR, run by TCRdb on the RACE reads, gives a single entry per CDR3 protein. The data contain about 93,000 distinct CDR3 sequences, around 7.9% of them singletons. Time point indicated: pre-sensitization, week 0. The treatment was: therapeutic diphenylcyclopropenone sensitization with weekly scalp DPC. Blood was drawn before each patch test was applied. CDR1 is MNHEY and CDR2 is SVGAGI in the germline V gene. This CDR3 is built from 13 residues. The trim removed 5 bases at V and 5 bases at J, leaving 4 bases unmatched. Study-wide points: Relative to control repertoires, expanded TCRs gave rise to significantly more large CDR3 similarity clusters.

This clonotype was observed at least ten times. The antigen is undetermined. The V and J genes are TRBV6-5 and TRBJ1-1; 8 bases map to TRBD1. The origin of this receptor is a man aged 35 to 55 with alopecia areata. Some clones in this sample may be carry-over from other donors' samples. Here the sequenced sample was whole blood, taken in connection with sensitization to the hapten diphenylcyclopropenone (DPC). The DNA for the CDR3 is TGTGCCAGCAGTGATCGACAGGGGACTGAAGCTTTCTTT. Residues: CASSDRQGTEAFF.